Listed below are T cell receptor beta chains from one sample, sequenced in a study of cytomegalovirus exposure and HLA in healthy donors. Some clones are missing from TCRdb's copy, which holds only in-frame ones; the method was immunoSEQ multiplex PCR. The table shows 100,000 to 130,000 clones, with over 75% occurring only once. The sequencing sample was made of PBMCs. These receptors originate from a man aged 25-45 years in good health and CMV-seronegative. The CDR3 runs from the conserved cysteine through the conserved F or W. A D gene is named only where the DNA matches it firmly. Size is omitted from some rows. Given values are once, few, many or a class for expanded clones.

d_call clone_size j_call v_call cdr3_length cdr3_nt cdr3_aa
- few TRBJ1-1 TRBV6-5 12 TGTGCCAGCAGTACCAGGAACACTGAAGCTTTCTTT CASSTRNTEAFF
- - TRBJ1-2 TRBV6-5 15 TGTGCCAGCAGTTACTCCCAGGGACACTACTATGGCTACACCTTC CASSYSQGHYYGYTF
- - TRBJ1-4 TRBV5-1 16 TGCGCCAGCAGCACAGCCGCGGGACCGATTAATGAAAAACTGTTTTTT CASSTAAGPINEKLFF
TRBD2 few TRBJ2-7 TRBV4-2 16 TGTGCCAGCAGCCAGGGCCCTAGCGGATACTCCTACGAGCAGTACTTC CASSQGPSGYSYEQYF
- once TRBJ1-2 TRBV6-1 13 TGTGCCAGCATTTTGAACCGGGGTGACGGCTACACCTTC CASILNRGDGYTF
TRBD1 - TRBJ1-2 TRBV6-5 13 TGTGCCAGCAGTCGGGACAGGGTCTATGGCTACACCTTC CASSRDRVYGYTF
- - TRBJ2-7 TRBV6-1 12 TGTGCCAGCCGCGGAAGCTCCTACGAGCAGTACTTC CASRGSSYEQYF
TRBD2 - TRBJ2-1 TRBV5-1 16 TGCGCCAGCAGCTGGATAGCGGGGGCCGCCTACAATGAGCAGTTCTTC CASSWIAGAAYNEQFF
- few TRBJ2-7 TRBV28 11 TGTGCCAGCAGTTTGGCCAACGAGCAGTACTTC CASSLANEQYF
TRBD2 - TRBJ2-4 TRBV4-1 20 TGCGCCAGCAGCCAAGAACCGGGCCTAGCGGGACCATGGGCCAAAAACATTCAGTACTTC CASSQEPGLAGPWAKNIQYF
TRBD1 - TRBJ1-4 TRBV6-5 14 TGTGCCAGCAAGCGACAGGGGACTAATGAAAAACTGTTTTTT CASKRQGTNEKLFF
- - TRBJ2-7 TRBV7-6 15 TGTGCCAGCAGCCCCTCTCAGGTACACTCCTACGAGCAGTACTTC CASSPSQVHSYEQYF
TRBD2 - TRBJ2-3 TRBV4-1 19 TGCGCCAGCAGCACCCCCTCGGGACTAGCGGGAGGGAAGTCAGATACGCAGTATTTT CASSTPSGLAGGKSDTQYF
TRBD2 once TRBJ2-1 TRBV7-9 15 TGTGCCAGCAGCTTATGGGCGGGAGGGCCAAGTGAGCAGTTCTTC CASSLWAGGPSEQFF
TRBD2 - TRBJ2-7 TRBV5-1 14 TGCGCCAGCAGCTCACCGGGACTAGCCTACGAGCAGTACTTC CASSSPGLAYEQYF
TRBD2 - TRBJ2-1 TRBV5-1 15 TGCGCCAGCAGCTTGTATAGCGGGGGGGCCGGTGAGCAGTTCTTC CASSLYSGGAGEQFF
TRBD2 - TRBJ2-3 TRBV4-1 19 TGCGCCACCCCCCCGGGGGGACTAGCGGGGGGGCCCGTCCCAGATACGCAGTATTTT CATPPGGLAGGPVPDTQYF
TRBD1 - TRBJ1-4 TRBV4-1 14 TGCGCCAGCTCCCCGGGACAGGGGAATGAAAAACTGTTTTTT CASSPGQGNEKLFF
- - TRBJ2-7 TRBV14 12 TGTGCCAGCAGCCGAGCACCTTACGAGCAGTACTTC CASSRAPYEQYF
TRBD1 - TRBJ1-2 TRBV2 13 TGTGCCAGCGGGTCCGGGACAGGGTATGGCTACACCTTC CASGSGTGYGYTF
TRBD1 - TRBJ1-2 TRBV4-1 14 TGCGCCAGCAGCCCCTCGACAGGGCTCTATGGCTACACCTTC CASSPSTGLYGYTF
TRBD1 - TRBJ2-7 TRBV6-5 14 TGTGCCAGCAGTCCCTTGGGACAGGGCTACGAGCAGTACTTC CASSPLGQGYEQYF
TRBD2 - TRBJ2-2 TRBV7-9 15 TGTGCCAGCAGTGCGCTAGCGGGGTGGACCGGGGAGCTGTTTTTT CASSALAGWTGELFF
TRBD2 - TRBJ2-5 TRBV4-2 17 TGTGCCAGCAGCCAAGGGACGGCGGGGCTCGGGGGGGAGACCCAGTACTTC CASSQGTAGLGGETQYF
TRBD1 - TRBJ1-5 TRBV10-1 15 TGCGCCAGCATGAAAAGACAGGGGAGGGATCAGCCCCAGCATTTT CASMKRQGRDQPQHF
- once TRBJ2-3 TRBV20-1 11 TGCAGTGCGCGGACTGGAAATACGCAGTATTTT CSARTGNTQYF
- - TRBJ1-1 TRBV7-9 13 TGTGCCAGCAGCTTTCGGCGGGACACTGAAGCTTTCTTT CASSFRRDTEAFF
- - TRBJ1-6 TRBV9 13 TGTGCCAGCAGCGTAGTGGAGAATTCACCCCTCCACTTT CASSVVENSPLHF
TRBD1 - TRBJ2-7 TRBV5-1 20 TGCGCCAGCAGCTTGGCCAAGGGGGGACAGGACACTTTCTTCTCCTACGAGCAGTACTTC CASSLAKGGQDTFFSYEQYF
TRBD1 few TRBJ1-1 TRBV7-6 16 TGTGCCAGCAGCTTAGGAGAGTCCCGGGACAGAGATGAAGCTTTCTTT CASSLGESRDRDEAFF
TRBD2 - TRBJ2-5 TRBV10-2 16 TGCGCCAGCACCGGGACTAGCGGGAGGGGAGGGGAGACCCAGTACTTC CASTGTSGRGGETQYF
- - TRBJ2-1 TRBV5-1 15 TGCGCCAGCAGCTTGGCACAGGGTTACTACAATGAGCAGTTCTTC CASSLAQGYYNEQFF
- - TRBJ1-3 TRBV30 13 TGTGCTGGAGAGGGTCTACCTGGAAACACCATATATTTT CAGEGLPGNTIYF
- - TRBJ2-7 TRBV7-9 13 TGTGCCAGCAGCCTAAGCCTTCGCGACGAGCAGTACTTC CASSLSLRDEQYF
- - TRBJ2-2 TRBV10-3 14 TGTGCCATCAGTGACGGGGGTGACACCGGGGAGCTGTTTTTT CAISDGGDTGELFF
TRBD1 - TRBJ2-7 TRBV6-4 14 TGTGCCAGCAGCCTACGACAGGGGGGCTACGAGCAGTACTTC CASSLRQGGYEQYF
TRBD2 - TRBJ2-5 TRBV4-1 18 TGCGCCAGCAGCCAAGTTGCTGTGACTAGCGGTTACCAAGAGACCCAGTACTTC CASSQVAVTSGYQETQYF
- - TRBJ2-5 TRBV18 15 TGTGCCAGCTCACCCACGTCAGGGGACCAAGAGACCCAGTACTTC CASSPTSGDQETQYF
- once TRBJ1-1 TRBV18 16 TGTGCCAGCTCACCACCTAGTGTTACAGGGTTTACTGAAGCTTTCTTT CASSPPSVTGFTEAFF
TRBD2 few TRBJ2-2 TRBV5-1 15 TGCGCCAGCAGCTTGGGGGACTACGACCCCGGGGAGCTGTTTTTT CASSLGDYDPGELFF
- once TRBJ2-7 TRBV7-9 14 TGTGCCAGCAGCTTAGCCCCAGGGCTCGACGAGCAGTACTTC CASSLAPGLDEQYF
- - TRBJ2-1 TRBV7-3 14 TGTGCCAGCAGCTTAAGTCAGGGGAACAATGAGCAGTTCTTC CASSLSQGNNEQFF
- few TRBJ1-1 TRBV13 14 TGTGCCAGCAGCCAAGTCCAGGGCAGCACTGAAGCTTTCTTT CASSQVQGSTEAFF
- - TRBJ2-7 TRBV19 15 TGTGCCAGTAGCCTGGGACACCAGTTATCCTACGAGCAGTACTTC CASSLGHQLSYEQYF
TRBD1 - TRBJ1-5 TRBV28 15 TGTGCCAGCAGTTTTTTTCGGACAGGGAATCAGCCCCAGCATTTT CASSFFRTGNQPQHF
- - TRBJ1-1 TRBV5-6 15 TGTGCCAGCAGCTTGGTGTCTGGGCAGGGCTCCGAAGCTTTCTTT CASSLVSGQGSEAFF
TRBD1 - TRBJ2-7 TRBV4-2 16 TGTGCCAGCAGCCAAGAAATGGGACAGGGGAGCCACGAGCAGTACTTC CASSQEMGQGSHEQYF
- - TRBJ2-5 TRBV18 14 TGTGCCAGCTCACCCGGCGGGACCCAAGAGACCCAGTACTTC CASSPGGTQETQYF
TRBD2 - TRBJ2-7 TRBV5-1 14 TGCGCCACCCGGACGACTAGCGGCTCCTACGAGCAGTACTTC CATRTTSGSYEQYF
TRBD2 few TRBJ2-1 TRBV4-1 15 TGCGCCAGCAGCCAAGCAGCGGGGAACTACAATGAGCAGTTCTTC CASSQAAGNYNEQFF
- - TRBJ1-2 TRBV2 16 TGTGCCAGCAGTGGGTTACAGGGCCCAATTAACTATGGCTACACCTTC CASSGLQGPINYGYTF
- - TRBJ1-5 TRBV2 14 TGTGCCAGCAGTGAAGGGCCAGTCAATCAGCCCCAGCATTTT CASSEGPVNQPQHF
- - TRBJ2-7 TRBV30 17 TGTGCCTGGAGTGTTAGGGGGAGGGCCAATTCGGTCCACGAGCAGTACTTC CAWSVRGRANSVHEQYF
TRBD2 - TRBJ2-1 TRBV4-2 17 TGTGCCAGCAGCCAAGATAGTCTAGCGGGGTCCTACAATGAGCAGTTCTTC CASSQDSLAGSYNEQFF
TRBD2 - TRBJ2-7 TRBV6-1 15 TGTGCCAGCAGTGATTTGGAGCGGGGGGGCTGGGAGCAGTACTTC CASSDLERGGWEQYF
TRBD2 - TRBJ2-7 TRBV9 14 TGTGCCAGCAGCGTAGGGACTAGCGGTAACGAGCAGTACTTC CASSVGTSGNEQYF
TRBD2 - TRBJ2-2 TRBV5-1 17 TGCGCCAGCAGCCCTGGACTAGCGGGTAAAAACACCGGGGAGCTGTTTTTT CASSPGLAGKNTGELFF
- - TRBJ1-1 TRBV29-1 12 TGCAGCGTTGAACCCAGAAACACTGAAGCTTTCTTT CSVEPRNTEAFF
TRBD1 - TRBJ2-1 TRBV30 13 TGTGCCCTGAGATCGGGACAGAACAATGAGCAGTTCTTC CALRSGQNNEQFF